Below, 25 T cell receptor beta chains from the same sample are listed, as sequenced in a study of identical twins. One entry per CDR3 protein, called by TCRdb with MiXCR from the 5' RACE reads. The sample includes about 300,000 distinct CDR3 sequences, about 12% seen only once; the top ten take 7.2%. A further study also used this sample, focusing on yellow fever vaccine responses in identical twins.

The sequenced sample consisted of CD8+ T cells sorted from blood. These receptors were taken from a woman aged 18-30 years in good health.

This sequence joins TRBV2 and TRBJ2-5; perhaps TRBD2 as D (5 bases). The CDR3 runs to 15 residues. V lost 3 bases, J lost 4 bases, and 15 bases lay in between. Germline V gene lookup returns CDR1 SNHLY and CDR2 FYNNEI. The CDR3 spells CASSEGSGRGETQYF. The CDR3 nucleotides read TGTGCCAGCAGTGAGGGAAGTGGGAGAGGAGAGACCCAGTACTTC.

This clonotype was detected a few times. The CDR3 region is CASSLGDRGSPLHF. The CDR3 DNA is TGTGCCAGCAGTTTAGGAGACAGGGGTTCACCCCTCCACTTT. This sequence joins TRBV28 and TRBJ1-6; 8 positions agree with TRBD1. Looked up from germline, CDR1 is MDHEN and CDR2 is SYDVKM. This CDR3 spans 14 amino acids. Unmatched junction bases numbered 3, after V lost 2 bases and J lost 9 bases.

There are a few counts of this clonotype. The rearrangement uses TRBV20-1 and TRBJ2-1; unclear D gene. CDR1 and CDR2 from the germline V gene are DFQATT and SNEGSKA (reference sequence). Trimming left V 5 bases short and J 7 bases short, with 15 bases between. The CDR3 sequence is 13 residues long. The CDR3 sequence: CSAPPPYANEQFF. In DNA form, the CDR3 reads TGCAGTGCTCCCCCCCCCTACGCGAATGAGCAGTTCTTC.

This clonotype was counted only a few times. The CDR3 sequence: CASRSERLLETQYF. CDR3 DNA sequence: TGCGCCAGCAGATCGGAGCGGCTGCTAGAGACCCAGTACTTC. This sequence joins TRBV10-2 and TRBJ2-5, with D perhaps matching TRBD2 (5 bases). The V end lost 6 bases, the J end lost 4 bases, and 15 bases lay between the germline ends. CDR3 length equals 14 residues. CDR1 is WSHSY and CDR2 is SAAADI in the germline V gene.

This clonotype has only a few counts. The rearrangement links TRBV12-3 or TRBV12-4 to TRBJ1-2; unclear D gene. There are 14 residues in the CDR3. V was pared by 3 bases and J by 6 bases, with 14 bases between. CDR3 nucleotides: TGTGCCAGCAGTTTTTTAGGAGAGTACGATGGCTACACCTTC. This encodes CASSFLGEYDGYTF.

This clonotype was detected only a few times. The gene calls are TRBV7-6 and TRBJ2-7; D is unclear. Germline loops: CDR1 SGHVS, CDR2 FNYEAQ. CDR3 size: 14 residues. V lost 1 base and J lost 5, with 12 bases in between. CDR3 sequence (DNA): TGTGCCAGCAGCTTAGGCCCTCATGTTGACGAGCAGTACTTC. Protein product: CASSLGPHVDEQYF.

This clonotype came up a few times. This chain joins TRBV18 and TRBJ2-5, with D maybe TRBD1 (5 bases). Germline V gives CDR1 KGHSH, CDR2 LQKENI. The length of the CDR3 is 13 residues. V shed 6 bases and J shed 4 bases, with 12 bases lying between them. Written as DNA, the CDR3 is TGTGCCAGCTCCCTCAGGGTGAGAGAGACCCAGTACTTC. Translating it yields CASSLRVRETQYF. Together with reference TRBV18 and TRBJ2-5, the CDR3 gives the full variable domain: NAGVMQNPRHLVRRRGQEARLRCSPMKGHSHVYWYRQLPEEGLKFMVYLQKENIIDESGMPKERFSAEFPKEGPSILRIQQVVRGDSAAYFCASSLRVRETQYFGPGTRLLVL.

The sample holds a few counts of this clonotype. The CDR3 region has the DNA TGCAGTGCCTTTGAGGGCTCTGGGGCCAACGTCCTGACTTTC. It codes for CSAFEGSGANVLTF. This chain links TRBV20-1 with TRBJ2-6, with D possibly being TRBD2 (5 bases). Trimming removed 6 bases at V and 0 bases at J, with 9 bases between. The CDR3 sequence is 14 residues long. Germline V gene lookup returns CDR1 DFQATT and CDR2 SNEGSKA (reference sequence).

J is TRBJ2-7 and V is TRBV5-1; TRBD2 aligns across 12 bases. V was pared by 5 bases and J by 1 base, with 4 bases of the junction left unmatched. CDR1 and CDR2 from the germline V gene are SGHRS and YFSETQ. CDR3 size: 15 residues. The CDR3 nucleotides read TGCGCCAGCAGACAGGGGACTAGCGGGTCCTACGAGCAGTACTTC. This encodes CASRQGTSGSYEQYF.

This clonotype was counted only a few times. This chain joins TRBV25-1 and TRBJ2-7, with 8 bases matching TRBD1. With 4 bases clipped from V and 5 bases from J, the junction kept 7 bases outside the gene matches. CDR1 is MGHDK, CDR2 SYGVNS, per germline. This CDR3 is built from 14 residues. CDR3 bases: TGTGCCAGCAGTGGGTACCAGGGGGCTGACGAGCAGTACTTC. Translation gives CASSGYQGADEQYF.

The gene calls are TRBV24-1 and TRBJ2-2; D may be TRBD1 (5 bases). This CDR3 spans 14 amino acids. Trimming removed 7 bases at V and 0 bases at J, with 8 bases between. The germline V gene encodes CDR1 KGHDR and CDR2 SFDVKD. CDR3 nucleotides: TGTGCCACCAGGGTCAGGGCGAACACCGGGGAGCTGTTTTTT. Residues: CATRVRANTGELFF.

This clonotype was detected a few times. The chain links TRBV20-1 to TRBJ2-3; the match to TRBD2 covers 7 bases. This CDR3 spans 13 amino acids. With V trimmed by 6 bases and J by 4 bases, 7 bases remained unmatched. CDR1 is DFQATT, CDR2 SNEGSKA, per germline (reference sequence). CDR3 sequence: CSAWTSRADTQYF. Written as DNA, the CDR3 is TGCAGTGCGTGGACTAGTAGGGCAGATACGCAGTATTTT.

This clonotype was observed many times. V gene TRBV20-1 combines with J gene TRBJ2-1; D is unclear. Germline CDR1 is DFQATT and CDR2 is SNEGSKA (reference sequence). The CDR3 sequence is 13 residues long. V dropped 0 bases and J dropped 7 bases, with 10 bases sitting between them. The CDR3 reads CSARDHSDNEQFF. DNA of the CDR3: TGCAGTGCTAGAGATCACTCCGATAATGAGCAGTTCTTC.

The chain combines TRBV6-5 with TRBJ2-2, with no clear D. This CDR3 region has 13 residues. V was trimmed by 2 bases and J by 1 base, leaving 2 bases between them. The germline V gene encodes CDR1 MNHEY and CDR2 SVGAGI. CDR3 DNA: TGTGCCAGCAGTTACGAGAACACCGGGGAGCTGTTTTTT. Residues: CASSYENTGELFF.

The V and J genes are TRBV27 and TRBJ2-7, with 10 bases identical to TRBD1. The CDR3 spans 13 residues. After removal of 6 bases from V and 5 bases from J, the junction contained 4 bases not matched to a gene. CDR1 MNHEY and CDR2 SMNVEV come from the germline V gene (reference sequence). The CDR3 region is CASRGQGKNEQYF. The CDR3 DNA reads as TGTGCCAGCAGGGGACAGGGGAAAAACGAGCAGTACTTC.

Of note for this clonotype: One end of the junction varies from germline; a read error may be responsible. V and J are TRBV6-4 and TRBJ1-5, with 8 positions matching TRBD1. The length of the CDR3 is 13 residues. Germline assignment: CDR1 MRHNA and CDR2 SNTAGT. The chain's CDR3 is CSSSRRQGLPQHF. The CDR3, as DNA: TGTTCCAGCAGTAGACGACAGGGGCTGCCCCAGCATTTT.

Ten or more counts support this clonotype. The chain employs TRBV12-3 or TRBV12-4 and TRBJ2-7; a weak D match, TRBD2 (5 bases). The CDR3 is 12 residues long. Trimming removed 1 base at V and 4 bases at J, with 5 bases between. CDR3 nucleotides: TGTGCCAGCAGTTTAGTAGCGTACGAGCAGTACTTC. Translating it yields CASSLVAYEQYF.

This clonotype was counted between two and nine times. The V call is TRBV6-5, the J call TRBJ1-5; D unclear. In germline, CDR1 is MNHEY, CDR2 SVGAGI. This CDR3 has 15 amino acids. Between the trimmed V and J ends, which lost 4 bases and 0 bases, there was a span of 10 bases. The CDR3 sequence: CASSSEGGSNQPQHF. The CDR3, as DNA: TGTGCCAGCAGTTCTGAGGGAGGTAGCAATCAGCCCCAGCATTTT.

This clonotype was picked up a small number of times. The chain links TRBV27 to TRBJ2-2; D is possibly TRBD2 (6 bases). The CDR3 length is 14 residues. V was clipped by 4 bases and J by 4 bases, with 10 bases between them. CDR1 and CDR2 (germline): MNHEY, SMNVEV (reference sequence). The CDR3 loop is CASSWHGSTGELFF. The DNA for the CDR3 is TGTGCCAGCAGTTGGCACGGGAGCACCGGGGAGCTGTTTTTT.

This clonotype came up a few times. The CDR3 nucleotides are TGTGCCAGCTCACCGCAAAAGGAGGCGCCGTCCCCTTACGGGCAGTACGTC. This sequence encodes CASSPQKEAPSPYGQYV. V and J are TRBV18 and TRBJ2-7, with D perhaps TRBD2 (5 bases). Germline assignment: CDR1 KGHSH and CDR2 LQKENI. The CDR3 is 17 amino acids.

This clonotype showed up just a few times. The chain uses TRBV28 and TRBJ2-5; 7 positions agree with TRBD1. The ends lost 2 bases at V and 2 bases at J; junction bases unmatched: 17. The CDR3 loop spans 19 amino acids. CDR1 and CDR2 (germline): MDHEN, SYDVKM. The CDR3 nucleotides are TGTGCCAGCAGTTTACCGACCACCGGGACAGTAGGTAATCAAGAGACCCAGTACTTC. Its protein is CASSLPTTGTVGNQETQYF.

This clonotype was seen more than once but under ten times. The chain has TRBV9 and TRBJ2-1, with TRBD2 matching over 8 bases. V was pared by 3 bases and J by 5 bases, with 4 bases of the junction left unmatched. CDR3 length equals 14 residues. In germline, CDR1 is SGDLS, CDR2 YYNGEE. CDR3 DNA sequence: TGTGCCAGCAGCGGTATAGCGGGACACAATGAGCAGTTCTTC. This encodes CASSGIAGHNEQFF.

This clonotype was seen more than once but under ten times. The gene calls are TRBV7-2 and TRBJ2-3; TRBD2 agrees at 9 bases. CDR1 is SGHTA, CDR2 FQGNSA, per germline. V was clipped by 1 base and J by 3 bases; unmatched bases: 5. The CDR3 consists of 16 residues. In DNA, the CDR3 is TGTGCCAGCAGCTTAGGGGCGGGAGGGGGGACAGATACGCAGTATTTT. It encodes CASSLGAGGGTDTQYF. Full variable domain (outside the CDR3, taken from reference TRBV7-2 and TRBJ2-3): GAGVSQSPSNKVTEKGKDVELRCDPISGHTALYWYRQSLGQGLEFLIYFQGNSAPDKSGLPSDRFSAERTGGSVSTLTIQRTQQEDSAVYLCASSLGAGGGTDTQYFGPGTRLTVL.

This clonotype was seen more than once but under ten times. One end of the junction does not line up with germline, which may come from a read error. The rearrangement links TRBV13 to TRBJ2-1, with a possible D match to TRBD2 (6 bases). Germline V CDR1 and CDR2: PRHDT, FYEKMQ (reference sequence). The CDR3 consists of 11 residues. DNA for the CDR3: TGTGCCAGCAGCTTAGGAGGGAGGACGATCTTC. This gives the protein CASSLGGRTIF.

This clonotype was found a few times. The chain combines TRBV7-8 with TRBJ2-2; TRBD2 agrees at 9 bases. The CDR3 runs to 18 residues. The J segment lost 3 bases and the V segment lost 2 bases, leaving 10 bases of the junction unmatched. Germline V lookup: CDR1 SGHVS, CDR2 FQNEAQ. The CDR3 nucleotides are TGTGCCAGCAGCTTAAGGGGGGGCAGCGGGGGGTACACCGGGGAGCTGTTTTTT. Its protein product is CASSLRGGSGGYTGELFF.